Reported below is one TCR beta chain. Its antigen is currently unknown. Sequenced by immunoSEQ multiplex PCR; TCRdb stores in-frame clones only, minus some. The sample yields 55,000 to 60,000 clones, more than 80% seen once. This sample was taken from a study of T cell responses to AZD1222 COVID-19 vaccine. Study-level results: Repertoires in all cases were sampled only once the peak T cell response had passed. There were mostly white British donors and more females than males, and clonal diversity was possibly underestimated. Seropositive status at baseline applied to only 6 or 7 AZD1222 recipients.

This sequence originates from an adult in good health. This material consisted of peripheral blood, taken on day 0 of MenACWY control vaccination.

CDR3 sequence reads: CASSLVPTSGSFGTQYF. The CDR3, as DNA: TGTGCCAGCAGCTTGGTACCCACTAGCGGGAGTTTTGGTACGCAGTATTTT. This sequence joins TRBV5-6 and TRBJ2-3, with 11 bases matching TRBD2. V was clipped by 0 bases and J by 8 bases; unmatched bases: 11. The CDR3 consists of 17 residues. Germline V CDR1 and CDR2: SGHDT, YYEEEE.